This T cell receptor beta chain was sequenced in a study of CD8+ T cells in alopecia areata. Background on the study: Affected scalp percentage gauged treated patients' severity. Study findings and constraints: Many expanded lesional clones persisted in scalp and blood during tofacitinib treatment. Alphabeta T cells residing in normal skin are also sequenced in scalp samples.

The treatment was: oral pan-JAK inhibitor, 5-10 mg twice daily. Researchers took lesional scalp punch biopsies and peripheral blood from people who were alopecia areata patients. This CDR3 region has 13 residues. With 5 bases removed from V and 7 bases from J, the gap between germline ends came to 12 bases. Per the germline V gene, CDR1 is GTSNPN and CDR2 is SVGIG (reference sequence). Sequencing used cDNA as its template, made by extracting RNA and reverse transcribing it. Only in-frame clones appear in the TCRdb table, and some are missing; sequencing was by immunoSEQ multiplex PCR. The data hold around 150,000 clones, with less than 80% observed a single time. On this clone itself: Antigen unknown.

The source of this sequence is a human donor with alopecia areata. The rearrangement joins TRBV30 to TRBJ1-6; weak D call: TRBD1 (6 bases). The sequencing here drew on CD4+ T cells sorted from blood, taken at week 24, from a patient treated with tofacitinib. CDR3: CAWAQGGNSPLHF. The DNA of the CDR3 is TGTGCCTGGGCTCAAGGGGGGAATTCACCCCTCCACTTT.